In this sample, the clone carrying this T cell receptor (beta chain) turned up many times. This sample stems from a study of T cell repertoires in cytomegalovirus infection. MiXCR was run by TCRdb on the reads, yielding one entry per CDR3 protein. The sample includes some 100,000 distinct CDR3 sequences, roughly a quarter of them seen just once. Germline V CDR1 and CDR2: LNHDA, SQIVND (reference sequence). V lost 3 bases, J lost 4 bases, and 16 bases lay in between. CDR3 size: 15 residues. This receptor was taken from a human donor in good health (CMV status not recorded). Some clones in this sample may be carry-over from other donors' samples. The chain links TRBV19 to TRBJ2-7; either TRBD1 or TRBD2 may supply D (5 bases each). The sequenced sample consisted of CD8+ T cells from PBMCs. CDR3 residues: CASSIGTTGGYEQYF. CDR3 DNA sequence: TGTGCCAGTAGTATCGGGACGACCGGTGGTTACGAGCAGTACTTC.